Listed below are T cell receptor beta chains from one sample, sequenced in a study of prognosis after radiotherapy for stage I lung cancer. From the multiplex PCR reads, TCRdb called clonotypes with MiXCR, one entry per CDR3 protein. This sample has about 13,000 distinct CDR3 sequences, with around 45% found just once. The sequencing here drew on PBMCs, taken before or after stereotactic body radiation therapy (not recorded which). These receptors all come from a donor at least 50 years old with non-small cell lung cancer. CDR3s include the opening cysteine and the closing phenylalanine or tryptophan. The D gene is left open where the match is weak. Size tells how often a clone was seen (once, few, many) or the class of an expanded clone, and some rows leave it out.

J gene | clone size | D gene | V gene | CDR3 DNA | CDR3 protein
TRBJ1-3 | many | - | TRBV12-3/TRBV12-4 | TGTGCCAGCAGTTTAGGGGTGGAGAGCTCTGGAAACACCATATATTTT | CASSLGVESSGNTIYF
TRBJ1-1 | many | - | TRBV5-6 | TGTGCCAGCAGCTTGGGTGCAGTAGAGAGTTTGAACACTGAAGCTTTCTTT | CASSLGAVESLNTEAFF
TRBJ1-2 | once | - | TRBV28 | TGTGCCACAAAGGAGGGTGCTAACTATGGCTACACCTTC | CATKEGANYGYTF
TRBJ2-3 | - | - | TRBV6-1 | TGTGCCAGCAGTGAAGTGGTGGGAGAGGAAGATACGCAGTATTTT | CASSEVVGEEDTQYF
TRBJ2-5 | many | TRBD2 | TRBV10-3 | TGTGCCATCAGTGAGCCCCCTCTAGCGGGAGCCCAAGAGACCCAGTACTTC | CAISEPPLAGAQETQYF
TRBJ2-3 | - | - | TRBV6-5 | TGTGCCAGCAGTTACGCGTTTACTGGGAGGGACACATATACGCAGTATTTT | CASSYAFTGRDTYTQYF
TRBJ2-3 | - | - | TRBV27 | TGTGCCTTCAGTTTAGGGCCGCCGGGGGTGACGGATACGCAGTATTTT | CAFSLGPPGVTDTQYF
TRBJ2-2 | medium-sized | - | TRBV6-1 | TGTGCCAGCAGTCCGGTTGCCGTCTCATACACCGGGGAGCTGTTTTTT | CASSPVAVSYTGELFF
TRBJ2-3 | many | TRBD2 | TRBV19 | TGTGCCAGTAGTCCCATGGCTAGCGGGAGCTCAGATACGCAGTATTTT | CASSPMASGSSDTQYF
TRBJ2-7 | - | TRBD1 | TRBV12-3/TRBV12-4 | TGTGCCAGCAGTTTAAGGCGGGACAGGGCTTACGAGCAGTACTTC | CASSLRRDRAYEQYF
TRBJ2-5 | - | TRBD2 | TRBV11-2 | TGTGCCAGCAGCCTTTCGGGACTAGCGGGATCTGGTCAAGAGACCCAGTACTTC | CASSLSGLAGSGQETQYF
TRBJ2-2 | medium-sized | - | TRBV2 | TGTGCCAGCAGTGAAAGAAGGGTCACCGGGGAGCTGTTTTTT | CASSERRVTGELFF
TRBJ2-1 | - | - | TRBV10-3 | TGTGCCATCAGGCCAGGGTTTGGCAATGTGCAGTTCTTC | CAIRPGFGNVQFF
TRBJ2-1 | - | - | TRBV2 | TGTGCCAGCAGTGGTTGGTACAATGAGCAGTTCTTC | CASSGWYNEQFF